These 3 T cell receptor beta chains originate from one sample sequenced in a study of T cells expressing NK-cell markers. For each CDR3 protein, TCRdb gives one entry from its re-call of the 5' RACE reads, without DNA. In all, the sample yields roughly 180,000 distinct CDR3 sequences. The specimen was blood T cells: a sorted CD56 or NKG2C T cell subset, CD4+ or CD8+ T cells, or bulk PBMC T cells (not recorded which). The receptor source for this set is a woman aged 18-70 years in good health.

The V call is TRBV10-2, the J call TRBJ1-6. In germline, CDR1 is WSHSY, CDR2 SAAADI. This CDR3 spans 16 amino acids. CDR3 sequence: CASYNQGLYLNSPLHF.

This chain connects TRBV6-1 to TRBJ1-6; the TCRdb call, TRBD1, lacks DNA for checking. This CDR3 comprises 14 residues. Germline V gene data show CDR1 as MNHNS and CDR2 as SASEGT. The CDR3 loop is CASSGTGVNSPLHF.

The chain links TRBV3-1 to TRBJ2-2; no DNA is available, so the TRBD1 call from TCRdb remains unchecked. CDR3 size: 14 residues. Per germline, CDR1 LGHDT and CDR2 YNNKEL (reference sequence). The CDR3 reads CASSPAGRTGELFF.